Here is one TCR beta chain with its context. Its antigen remains unidentified. The data belong to a study of cytomegalovirus exposure and HLA in healthy donors. At the level of the study: Earlier findings included some 120 million unique TCR beta sequences obtained from about 179 million T cells. There were approximately 400 genotyped donors. Of these, roughly 84% fell in the genetic ancestry cluster associated with self-reported Caucasian donors.

The ends were cut back, 1 base at V and 0 bases at J, with 12 bases in the middle. Per germline, CDR1 SQVTM and CDR2 ANQGSEA. The CDR3 extends over 16 amino acids. Points from the study as a whole: Most subjects' HLA-A and HLA-B alleles were reportedly predicted from TCR beta sequences. It was assumed in the presence/absence analyses that sequencing depth was roughly uniform across donors.

PCR involved 60 Vbeta and 13 Jbeta primers. Sequencing was performed with immunoSEQ multiplex PCR; in TCRdb, only in-frame clones are kept and a portion is missing. The sample yields around 62,000 clones, about four fifths seen once. The gene calls are TRBV29-1 and TRBJ2-2, with D perhaps TRBD1 (5 bases). Sequencing used PBMCs. The sequence came from a woman in her twenties or thirties in good health and CMV-seronegative. CDR3 in amino acids: CSVEVSQGSNTGELFF. For the CDR3, the DNA is TGCAGCGTTGAAGTGTCGCAGGGATCGAACACCGGGGAGCTGTTTTTT.